The 6 T cell receptor beta chains reported below all come from one sample, sequenced in a study of T cells in Graves' hyperthyroidism and ophthalmopathy. Amplification yielded TCR beta CDR3 regions, with RNA transcripts as the source. The study used the HTBI primer set for a first-round RT-PCR of the TCR CDR3. TCRdb passed the multiplex PCR reads through MiXCR, listing each CDR3 protein once. The sample holds about 400,000 distinct CDR3 sequences, around 25% seen once. Source material: blood. The receptors shown here come from a man aged 45-65 years with Graves' hyperthyroidism.

This clonotype came up many times. The chain joins TRBV2 to TRBJ2-3, with 7 bases that match TRBD2. Germline CDR1 reads SNHLY; CDR2 reads FYNNEI. The ends lost 0 bases at V and 2 bases at J; junction bases unmatched: 2. The CDR3 is made up of 15 amino acids. The CDR3 sequence is CASSEAAGATDTQYF. The CDR3 nucleotides read TGTGCCAGCAGTGAAGCGGCGGGAGCCACAGATACGCAGTATTTT.

The rearrangement joins TRBV10-3 to TRBJ2-3; either TRBD1 or TRBD2 may fit D (5 bases each). V lost 8 bases and J 10 bases, leaving 16 bases between the germline ends. CDR1 and CDR2 from the germline V gene are ENHRY and SYGVKD. The CDR3 has 12 amino acids. In DNA, the CDR3 is TGTGCCATCGGGACCGACGTTGGCGCGCAGTATTTT. As protein: CAIGTDVGAQYF.

This clonotype came up a few times. CDR3 amino acids: CASSITGGGETQYF. CDR3 nucleotide sequence: TGTGCCAGCAGTATCACCGGGGGCGGAGAGACCCAGTACTTC. The gene calls are TRBV12-3 or TRBV12-4 and TRBJ2-5; D may be TRBD1 or TRBD2 (6 bases each). This CDR3 has 14 residues. V lost 5 bases to trimming and J lost 4 bases, with 14 bases between them.

Many counts were recorded for this clonotype. The V call is TRBV12-3 or TRBV12-4, the J call TRBJ2-1; 7 positions agree with TRBD1. CDR3 size: 14 residues. V lost 5 bases, J lost 6 bases, and 7 bases stayed unmatched. The CDR3 loop reads CASSKDPGGNEQFF. DNA of the CDR3: TGTGCCAGCAGTAAAGACCCAGGGGGCAATGAGCAGTTCTTC.

V gene TRBV11-1 combines with J gene TRBJ1-6, with D perhaps TRBD1 (5 bases). CDR3 length: 13 amino acids. V was trimmed by 0 bases and J by 13 bases, leaving 10 bases between them. CDR1 SGHAT and CDR2 FQDESV come from the germline V gene (reference sequence). The CDR3 region is CASSLASGGPLHF. The CDR3 DNA follows: TGTGCCAGCAGCTTAGCATCCGGGGGTCCCCTCCACTTT.

The CDR3 DNA reads TGTGCCAGCAGGACGGACTTATCCTACGAGCAGTACTTC. Translated, it gives CASRTDLSYEQYF. The chain uses TRBV6-1 and TRBJ2-7, with a weak D call TRBD2 (5 bases). The CDR3 is 13 amino acids. The V end lost 6 bases, the J end lost 1 base, and 10 bases lay between the germline ends. Germline V gene sequence: CDR1 MNHNS, CDR2 SASEGT.